This T cell receptor beta chain was captured by sequencing in a study of T cell responses to AZD1222 COVID-19 vaccine. On this clone: Its antigen is still unknown.

The protocol was immunoSEQ multiplex PCR, while the TCRdb copy is restricted to in-frame clones and leaves out a portion. Of more than 95,000 clones in the sample, around 85% were seen once. J gave up 7 bases and V 5 bases, and 11 bases lay outside the gene matches. CDR1 and CDR2 (germline): SQVTM, ANQGSEA. The CDR3 length is 15 residues. General study points: The donor group comprised mostly white British people and more females; the analysis possibly underestimated clonal diversity. In all cases, repertoires were sampled only after the peak T cell response.

Sequences were derived from peripheral blood, sampled 28 days after the second AZD1222 dose. This chain links TRBV29-1 with TRBJ1-2; TRBD1 agrees at 12 bases. This receptor was taken from an adult who received the AZD1222 COVID-19 vaccine. The CDR3 region is CSVTGTGGDSGGYTF. CDR3 nucleotides: TGCAGCGTTACCGGGACAGGGGGCGACTCTGGTGGCTACACCTTC. The complete variable domain, with remaining parts taken from reference TRBV29-1 and TRBJ1-2, reads SAVISQKPSRDICQRGTSLTIQCQVDSQVTMMFWYRQQPGQSLTLIATANQGSEATYESGFVIDKFPISRPNLTFSTLTVSNMSPEDSSIYLCSVTGTGGDSGGYTFGSGTRLTVV.